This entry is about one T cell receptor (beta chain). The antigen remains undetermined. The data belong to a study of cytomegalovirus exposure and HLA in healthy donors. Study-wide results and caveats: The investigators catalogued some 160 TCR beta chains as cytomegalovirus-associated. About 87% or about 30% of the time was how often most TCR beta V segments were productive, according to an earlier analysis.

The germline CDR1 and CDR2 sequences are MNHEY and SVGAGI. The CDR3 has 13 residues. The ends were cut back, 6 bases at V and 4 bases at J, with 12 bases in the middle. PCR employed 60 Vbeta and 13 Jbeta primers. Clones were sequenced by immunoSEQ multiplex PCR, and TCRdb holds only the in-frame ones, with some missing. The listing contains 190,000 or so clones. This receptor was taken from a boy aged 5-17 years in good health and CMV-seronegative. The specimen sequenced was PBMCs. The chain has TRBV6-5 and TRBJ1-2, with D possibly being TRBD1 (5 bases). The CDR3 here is CASSRGTAYGYTF. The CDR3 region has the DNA TGTGCCAGCAGCCGCGGGACGGCCTATGGCTACACCTTC.